Listed below are T cell receptor beta chains from one sample, sequenced in a study of regulatory T cells in long-lasting Graves disease. TCRdb reprocessed the multiplex PCR reads with MiXCR, giving one entry per CDR3 protein. The sample includes approximately 500,000 distinct CDR3 sequences, roughly 21% of them seen just once. This sample comprised peripheral blood mononuclear cells (PBMCs), obtained when the disease was refractory, from a patient treated with antithyroid drugs. The receptors were sampled from a female donor with Graves disease. Each CDR3 is given with its conserved first and last residue. A D gene is named only where the DNA matches it firmly. Clone size is shown for a subset of rows, as once, few, many or a class of expanded clone.

clone size: NA
J gene: TRBJ1-5
V gene: TRBV19
D gene: TRBD1
CDR3 DNA: TGTGCCAGTAGTAACGAGGACAGGTATAGCAATCAGCCCCAGCATTTT
CDR3 protein: CASSNEDRYSNQPQHF

clone size: many
J gene: TRBJ2-7
V gene: TRBV28
D gene: TRBD1
CDR3 DNA: TGTGCCAGCAGTTTCCCCGGGACAGGCTACGAGCAGTACTTC
CDR3 protein: CASSFPGTGYEQYF

clone size: few
J gene: TRBJ2-2
V gene: TRBV10-3
D gene: TRBD2
CDR3 DNA: TGTGCCATCAATAGCGGGGGGACCGGGGAGCTGTTTTTT
CDR3 protein: CAINSGGTGELFF

clone size: many
J gene: TRBJ1-4
V gene: TRBV12-3/TRBV12-4
D gene: NA
CDR3 DNA: TGTGCCAGCAGTTTATTAGGGACCAGTCACGAAAAACTGTTTTTT
CDR3 protein: CASSLLGTSHEKLFF

clone size: many
J gene: TRBJ2-7
V gene: TRBV27
D gene: NA
CDR3 DNA: TGTGCCAGCAGTTTAAGTTCCCGAAGCTCCTACGAGCAGTACTTC
CDR3 protein: CASSLSSRSSYEQYF

clone size: many
J gene: TRBJ2-7
V gene: TRBV6-5
D gene: TRBD1
CDR3 DNA: TGTGCCAGCAGTTACGGGGCCGGACAGGGGACCTACGAGCAGTACTTC
CDR3 protein: CASSYGAGQGTYEQYF

clone size: many
J gene: TRBJ2-7
V gene: TRBV15
D gene: TRBD1
CDR3 DNA: TGTGCCACCAGCAGAGATGGGTCAGGGGGAAGGGACGAGCAGTACTTC
CDR3 protein: CATSRDGSGGRDEQYF

clone size: many
J gene: TRBJ1-6
V gene: TRBV2
D gene: NA
CDR3 DNA: TGTGCCATCGACCGATTTAATTCACCCCTCCACTTT
CDR3 protein: CAIDRFNSPLHF

clone size: NA
J gene: TRBJ2-7
V gene: TRBV20-1
D gene: TRBD1
CDR3 DNA: TGCAGTGCTGCTGGGACAGCGCACTACGAGCAGTACTTC
CDR3 protein: CSAAGTAHYEQYF

clone size: NA
J gene: TRBJ2-7
V gene: TRBV6-1
D gene: NA
CDR3 DNA: TGTGCCAGCGACCGAGGTCAGCCTCTCTACGAGCAGTACTTC
CDR3 protein: CASDRGQPLYEQYF

clone size: NA
J gene: TRBJ2-2
V gene: TRBV11-3
D gene: TRBD1
CDR3 DNA: TGTGCCAGCAGGTCTCCGGGACAGGGTCACACCGGGGAGCTGTTTTTT
CDR3 protein: CASRSPGQGHTGELFF

clone size: NA
J gene: TRBJ1-5
V gene: TRBV18
D gene: NA
CDR3 DNA: TGTGCCAGCTCGGCCGTCAATCAGCCCCAGCATTTT
CDR3 protein: CASSAVNQPQHF

clone size: few
J gene: TRBJ1-1
V gene: TRBV28
D gene: TRBD1
CDR3 DNA: TGTGCCAGCATACAGGGGCTAAACACTGAAGCTTTCTTT
CDR3 protein: CASIQGLNTEAFF

clone size: many
J gene: TRBJ2-5
V gene: TRBV4-2
D gene: NA
CDR3 DNA: TGTGCCAGCAGCCAAGAACGCCTAGAGACCCAGTACTTC
CDR3 protein: CASSQERLETQYF

clone size: many
J gene: TRBJ2-2
V gene: TRBV24-1
D gene: TRBD1
CDR3 DNA: TGTGCCACCAGTGATTGGACAGGGGAGGACGGGGAGCTGTTTTTT
CDR3 protein: CATSDWTGEDGELFF

clone size: many
J gene: TRBJ1-5
V gene: TRBV27
D gene: NA
CDR3 DNA: TGTGCCAGCACCACCCGGGCGGATCAGCCCCAGCATTTT
CDR3 protein: CASTTRADQPQHF

clone size: NA
J gene: TRBJ1-2
V gene: TRBV19
D gene: NA
CDR3 DNA: TGTGCCATCAATCGGGGGCCGGGGTATGGCTACACCTTC
CDR3 protein: CAINRGPGYGYTF

clone size: few
J gene: TRBJ1-1
V gene: TRBV4-2
D gene: TRBD1
CDR3 DNA: TGTGCCAGCAGCCACCGGGACAGGTCGATTGAAGCTTTCTTT
CDR3 protein: CASSHRDRSIEAFF

clone size: NA
J gene: TRBJ1-6
V gene: TRBV7-9
D gene: NA
CDR3 DNA: TGTGCCAGCAGCCGCGGGAGGGGTGGTTCACCCCTCCACTTT
CDR3 protein: CASSRGRGGSPLHF

clone size: few
J gene: TRBJ1-5
V gene: TRBV6-1
D gene: NA
CDR3 DNA: TGTGCCAGCAGTCGCTTACTCAATCAGCCCCAGCATTTT
CDR3 protein: CASSRLLNQPQHF

clone size: many
J gene: TRBJ2-5
V gene: TRBV7-2
D gene: TRBD1
CDR3 DNA: TGTGCCAGCAGCCCCAATCGAGGGGACAGGGGCCAAGAGACCCAGTACTTC
CDR3 protein: CASSPNRGDRGQETQYF

clone size: few
J gene: TRBJ2-2
V gene: TRBV13
D gene: TRBD2
CDR3 DNA: TGTGCCAGCAGCGACGGACTAGCGGGGAACACCGGGGAGCTGTTTTTT
CDR3 protein: CASSDGLAGNTGELFF

clone size: NA
J gene: TRBJ2-7
V gene: TRBV29-1
D gene: TRBD1
CDR3 DNA: TGCAGCGTGGGACAGGGGCTTCCCTACGAGCAGTACTTC
CDR3 protein: CSVGQGLPYEQYF

clone size: NA
J gene: TRBJ1-1
V gene: TRBV9
D gene: NA
CDR3 DNA: TGTGCCAGCAGCGAAGGGGCTCCAAGGTCTGGCACTGAAGCTTTCTTT
CDR3 protein: CASSEGAPRSGTEAFF

clone size: few
J gene: TRBJ1-2
V gene: TRBV20-1
D gene: NA
CDR3 DNA: TGCAGTGCTCGGCCCGGACAGAATAACTATGGCTACACCTTC
CDR3 protein: CSARPGQNNYGYTF

clone size: few
J gene: TRBJ1-2
V gene: TRBV12-3/TRBV12-4
D gene: NA
CDR3 DNA: TGTGCCAGCACTCAAAAAGCAGGACCGAGGGATGGCTACACCTTC
CDR3 protein: CASTQKAGPRDGYTF

clone size: many
J gene: TRBJ1-2
V gene: TRBV12-3/TRBV12-4
D gene: NA
CDR3 DNA: TGTGCCAGCACTCCATCGGACAGATGGGACTATGGCTACACCTTC
CDR3 protein: CASTPSDRWDYGYTF

clone size: many
J gene: TRBJ1-5
V gene: TRBV28
D gene: NA
CDR3 DNA: TGTGCCAGCAGTTTGCTTGGGACGGAGAATCAGCCCCAGCATTTT
CDR3 protein: CASSLLGTENQPQHF

clone size: few
J gene: TRBJ2-7
V gene: TRBV4-1
D gene: NA
CDR3 DNA: TGCGCCAGCAGCTTCCGGGACAACTACGAGCAGTACTTC
CDR3 protein: CASSFRDNYEQYF

clone size: many
J gene: TRBJ1-6
V gene: TRBV2
D gene: TRBD1
CDR3 DNA: TGTGCCAGCTGGTGGGGACAGACTAATTCACCCCTCCACTTT
CDR3 protein: CASWWGQTNSPLHF

clone size: many
J gene: TRBJ1-1
V gene: TRBV5-1
D gene: TRBD1
CDR3 DNA: TGCGCCAGCAGCTTGGGACAGGGTGGGACGAACACTGAAGCTTTCTTT
CDR3 protein: CASSLGQGGTNTEAFF

clone size: many
J gene: TRBJ1-1
V gene: TRBV10-3
D gene: NA
CDR3 DNA: TGTGCCATCAGTGGTCGGACAGCCGCTGAAGCTTTCTTT
CDR3 protein: CAISGRTAAEAFF

clone size: many
J gene: TRBJ1-1
V gene: TRBV2
D gene: NA
CDR3 DNA: TGTGCCAGCAGTGACCCAGGGAATGAAGCTTTCTTT
CDR3 protein: CASSDPGNEAFF

clone size: NA
J gene: TRBJ2-7
V gene: TRBV20-1
D gene: NA
CDR3 DNA: TGCAGTGCTAATCCCGACAGCTATCTTGGCTACGAGCAGTACTTC
CDR3 protein: CSANPDSYLGYEQYF

clone size: NA
J gene: TRBJ2-7
V gene: TRBV9
D gene: TRBD2
CDR3 DNA: TGTGCCAGCAGCGTGGACGGGGGAGGGACCTACGAGCAGTACTTC
CDR3 protein: CASSVDGGGTYEQYF

clone size: many
J gene: TRBJ1-1
V gene: TRBV6-2/TRBV6-3
D gene: TRBD1
CDR3 DNA: TGTGCCAGCAGTTACGCAGGGGGCGGCATGAACACTGAAGCTTTCTTT
CDR3 protein: CASSYAGGGMNTEAFF

clone size: many
J gene: TRBJ1-2
V gene: TRBV6-5
D gene: NA
CDR3 DNA: TGTGCCAGCAGTTACTCGAGCCGGGGGATCGGCTACACCTTC
CDR3 protein: CASSYSSRGIGYTF

clone size: NA
J gene: TRBJ2-4
V gene: TRBV7-3
D gene: NA
CDR3 DNA: TGTGCCAGCAGCGAGGGGCAGGGAAACATTCAGTACTTC
CDR3 protein: CASSEGQGNIQYF

clone size: NA
J gene: TRBJ2-5
V gene: TRBV3-1
D gene: NA
CDR3 DNA: TGTGCCAGCAGCCAAGACGACTGGGGTCAAGAGACCCAGTACTTC
CDR3 protein: CASSQDDWGQETQYF

clone size: NA
J gene: TRBJ1-1
V gene: TRBV19
D gene: TRBD1
CDR3 DNA: TGTGCCAGTAGGCACAGGGGCAGGGGGGAGACTGAAGCTTTCTTT
CDR3 protein: CASRHRGRGETEAFF

clone size: few
J gene: TRBJ2-5
V gene: TRBV19
D gene: TRBD2
CDR3 DNA: TGTGCCAGTAGTTCACCGGGGAGGGTAAGGGGTGAGACCCAGTACTTC
CDR3 protein: CASSSPGRVRGETQYF

clone size: many
J gene: TRBJ1-2
V gene: TRBV6-2/TRBV6-3
D gene: NA
CDR3 DNA: TGTGCCAGCAGTTACGAGTCTAGGGGTGGCTACACCTTC
CDR3 protein: CASSYESRGGYTF

clone size: few
J gene: TRBJ2-2
V gene: TRBV9
D gene: NA
CDR3 DNA: TGTGCCAGCAGTCTCAGGGTCCAAAACACCGGGGAGCTGTTTTTT
CDR3 protein: CASSLRVQNTGELFF

clone size: NA
J gene: TRBJ2-3
V gene: TRBV5-6
D gene: NA
CDR3 DNA: TGTGCCAGCAGCTTGGAAAGAGATACGCAGTATTTT
CDR3 protein: CASSLERDTQYF

clone size: NA
J gene: TRBJ2-1
V gene: TRBV7-2
D gene: NA
CDR3 DNA: TGTGCCAGCAGCCTAATCAATGAGCAGTTCTTC
CDR3 protein: CASSLINEQFF

clone size: few
J gene: TRBJ2-4
V gene: TRBV6-1
D gene: TRBD1
CDR3 DNA: TGTGCCAGCAGTGAGGAGACAGGGATACTAGCCAAAAACATTCAGTACTTC
CDR3 protein: CASSEETGILAKNIQYF

clone size: many
J gene: TRBJ1-5
V gene: TRBV28
D gene: NA
CDR3 DNA: TGTGCCAGCAGCTCAACAGGTAGCAATCAGCCCCAGCATTTT
CDR3 protein: CASSSTGSNQPQHF

clone size: few
J gene: TRBJ1-6
V gene: TRBV7-3
D gene: TRBD1
CDR3 DNA: TGTGCCAGCAGCCCAGGGACAGGGGTTTCACCCCTCCACTTT
CDR3 protein: CASSPGTGVSPLHF

clone size: NA
J gene: TRBJ2-3
V gene: TRBV2
D gene: TRBD2
CDR3 DNA: TGTGCCAGCAGCTACGGGGGGTACACAGATACGCAGTATTTT
CDR3 protein: CASSYGGYTDTQYF

clone size: few
J gene: TRBJ2-7
V gene: TRBV30
D gene: NA
CDR3 DNA: TGTGCCTTCTACTCCGGGACCGTAGGCACCGGCGAGCAGTACTTC
CDR3 protein: CAFYSGTVGTGEQYF

clone size: NA
J gene: TRBJ1-3
V gene: TRBV10-3
D gene: NA
CDR3 DNA: TGTGCCATCACAGAAAGCTCTGGAAACACCATATATTTT
CDR3 protein: CAITESSGNTIYF

clone size: many
J gene: TRBJ1-4
V gene: TRBV7-9
D gene: NA
CDR3 DNA: TGTGCCAGCAGCGACCAGGGGTACGGTTCGAATGAAAAACTGTTTTTT
CDR3 protein: CASSDQGYGSNEKLFF

clone size: NA
J gene: TRBJ1-2
V gene: TRBV10-3
D gene: NA
CDR3 DNA: TGTGCCATCAGGTCCCATTTAGAGGCGGACAAGCGCGGTGGCTACACCTTC
CDR3 protein: CAIRSHLEADKRGGYTF

clone size: NA
J gene: TRBJ2-7
V gene: TRBV20-1
D gene: NA
CDR3 DNA: TGCAGTGCTAGAGATCCTCGGGGTAGCTCCTACGAGCAGTACTTC
CDR3 protein: CSARDPRGSSYEQYF

clone size: many
J gene: TRBJ1-5
V gene: TRBV12-3/TRBV12-4
D gene: TRBD1
CDR3 DNA: TGTGCCAGCAGTCCGACAGGGGATCGTGGTCAGCCCCAGCATTTT
CDR3 protein: CASSPTGDRGQPQHF